A selection of T cell receptor beta chains follows, all from one sample in a study of tumor-infiltrating lymphocytes in primary liver carcinoma. TCRdb used MiXCR to reprocess the multiplex PCR reads, holding one entry per CDR3 protein. The data contain about 210,000 distinct CDR3 sequences, around four fifths of them singletons. Source material: tumor tissue from primary liver carcinoma. The receptor set was obtained from a man aged 35-49 years with primary liver carcinoma and hepatitis B virus infection. Both conserved end residues are part of each CDR3. Fields, in order: clone size, V gene, D gene, J gene, CDR3 protein, CDR3 DNA. D genes are given only for firm matches. Some rows mark clone size as missing; the rest say once, few, many or name a class of expanded clone.

clone_size: few
v_call: TRBV20-1
d_call: TRBD1
j_call: TRBJ1-1
cdr3_aa: CSVKQGGPVNTEAFF
cdr3_nt: TGCAGTGTCAAGCAGGGGGGACCAGTGAACACTGAAGCTTTCTTT

clone_size: -
v_call: TRBV29-1
d_call: -
j_call: TRBJ2-2
cdr3_aa: CSVGLTSTEELFF
cdr3_nt: TGCAGCGTTGGACTAACGAGCACCGAGGAGCTGTTTTTT

clone_size: many
v_call: TRBV10-1
d_call: TRBD2
j_call: TRBJ2-7
cdr3_aa: CASSGETSGYEQYF
cdr3_nt: TGCGCCAGCAGTGGGGAGACTAGCGGATACGAGCAGTACTTC

clone_size: once
v_call: TRBV6-1
d_call: -
j_call: TRBJ1-4
cdr3_aa: CTNSIMDTNEKLFF
cdr3_nt: TGTACCAACAGTATAATGGACACTAATGAAAAACTGTTTTTT

clone_size: -
v_call: TRBV6-5
d_call: -
j_call: TRBJ2-7
cdr3_aa: CASIRLGSCEQYF
cdr3_nt: TGTGCCAGCATTAGACTAGGCTCCTGCGAGCAGTACTTC

clone_size: -
v_call: TRBV12-3/TRBV12-4
d_call: -
j_call: TRBJ2-1
cdr3_aa: CASSLRQCNEQSF
cdr3_nt: TGTGCCAGCAGTTTAAGACAGTGCAATGAGCAGTCCTTC

clone_size: -
v_call: TRBV4-2
d_call: TRBD2
j_call: TRBJ2-3
cdr3_aa: CASSQDGSGRPDTQYF
cdr3_nt: TGTGCCAGCAGCCAGGACGGCAGCGGGAGACCAGATACGCAGTATTTT

clone_size: once
v_call: TRBV5-1
d_call: TRBD1
j_call: TRBJ2-5
cdr3_aa: CASSLLGQGQETQYF
cdr3_nt: TGCGCCAGCAGCCTGCTGGGACAGGGGCAAGAGACCCAGTACTTC

clone_size: -
v_call: TRBV4-1
d_call: -
j_call: TRBJ1-4
cdr3_aa: CASSPWGAASEKLFF
cdr3_nt: TGCGCCAGCAGCCCTTGGGGCGCGGCTAGTGAAAAACTGTTTTTT

clone_size: -
v_call: TRBV6-2/TRBV6-3
d_call: -
j_call: TRBJ2-6
cdr3_aa: CSSSPTGSSSSGANVPSF
cdr3_nt: TGTTCCAGCAGTCCTACGGGGTCTTCCTCCTCTGGGGCCAACGTCCCATCTTTC

clone_size: -
v_call: TRBV7-9
d_call: TRBD2
j_call: TRBJ2-1
cdr3_aa: CGSSLAFGGGNEQFF
cdr3_nt: TGTGGCAGCAGCTTAGCGTTCGGGGGGGGCAATGAGCAGTTCTTC

clone_size: many
v_call: TRBV6-2/TRBV6-3
d_call: -
j_call: TRBJ2-1
cdr3_aa: CASSRNPRLGFF
cdr3_nt: TGTGCCAGCAGTCGTAACCCTCGACTAGGGTTCTTC

clone_size: -
v_call: TRBV11-2
d_call: -
j_call: TRBJ2-1
cdr3_aa: CASSLGSGRWGEQFF
cdr3_nt: TGTGCAAGCAGCTTAGGCTCGGGACGATGGGGTGAGCAGTTCTTC

clone_size: -
v_call: TRBV3-1
d_call: -
j_call: TRBJ1-1
cdr3_aa: CASSQDLGAEGAEAFF
cdr3_nt: TGTGCCAGCAGCCAAGATTTAGGGGCCGAGGGGGCTGAAGCTTTCTTT

clone_size: -
v_call: TRBV12-5
d_call: -
j_call: TRBJ2-2
cdr3_aa: CASGTRHGAGTGELFF
cdr3_nt: TGTGCTAGTGGTACGAGACATGGGGCGGGGACCGGGGAGCTGTTTTTT

clone_size: -
v_call: TRBV6-1
d_call: -
j_call: TRBJ2-1
cdr3_aa: CASNTGDSYDEQLF
cdr3_nt: TGTGCCAGCAACACAGGGGACTCCTACGATGAGCAGCTCTTC

clone_size: -
v_call: TRBV5-1
d_call: TRBD2
j_call: TRBJ2-1
cdr3_aa: CARSTGTSDLSYNEQFF
cdr3_nt: TGCGCCAGGAGCACCGGGACTAGCGACCTCTCATACAATGAGCAGTTCTTC

clone_size: -
v_call: TRBV11-3
d_call: -
j_call: TRBJ1-5
cdr3_aa: CASSLDLGVTQPQHF
cdr3_nt: TGTGCCAGTAGCTTAGATCTGGGGGTGACTCAACCCCAGCATTTT

clone_size: -
v_call: TRBV11-3
d_call: TRBD1
j_call: TRBJ2-7
cdr3_aa: CTSSVGQSKEQYF
cdr3_nt: TGTACCAGCAGCGTGGGACAGTCCAAGGAGCAGTACTTC